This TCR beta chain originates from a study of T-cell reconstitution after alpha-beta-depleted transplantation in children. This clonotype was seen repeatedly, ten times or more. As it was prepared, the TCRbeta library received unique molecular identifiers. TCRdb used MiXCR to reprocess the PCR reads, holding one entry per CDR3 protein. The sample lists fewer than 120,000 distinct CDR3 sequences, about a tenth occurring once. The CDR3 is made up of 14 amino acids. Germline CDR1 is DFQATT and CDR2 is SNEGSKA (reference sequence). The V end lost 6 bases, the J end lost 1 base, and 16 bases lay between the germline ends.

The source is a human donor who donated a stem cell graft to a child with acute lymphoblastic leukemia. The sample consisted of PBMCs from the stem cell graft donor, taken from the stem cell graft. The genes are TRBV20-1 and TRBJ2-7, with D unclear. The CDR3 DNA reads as TGCAGTGCCATAACGCCTGGATCTTCCTACGAGCAGTACTTC. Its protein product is CSAITPGSSYEQYF.